Included here is one T cell receptor beta chain sequence, with context. The CDR3 is 14 amino acids. Germline V gene data show CDR1 as SGHAT and CDR2 as FQDESV (reference sequence). V gave up 5 bases and J gave up 11 bases; unmatched junction bases: 13. This specimen belongs to a study of blood T cell repertoires in COVID-19. Study in general: PBMCs, B-cell-depleted T cells, or T cells were the source of the cDNA or gDNA that made up the material.

Method: immunoSEQ multiplex PCR; TCRdb's copy keeps in-frame clones and lacks some. The top ten clones hold approximately 1.9% of a sample with about 78,000 clones, around nine tenths of them seen once. Material for sequencing was peripheral blood. This sequence was found in a woman aged 60-75 years with acute or convalescent COVID-19. V usage is TRBV11-1 and J usage is TRBJ2-7; 9 bases are shared with TRBD1. This CDR3 reads CASSLDRGRKREYF. Here the CDR3 DNA reads TGTGCCAGCAGCCTGGACAGGGGCCGAAAGAGGGAGTACTTC. Full variable domain (remainder filled in from reference TRBV11-1 and TRBJ2-7): EAEVAQSPRYKITEKSQAVAFWCDPISGHATLYWYRQILGQGPELLVQFQDESVVDDSQLPKDRFSAERLKGVDSTLKIQPAELGDSAMYLCASSLDRGRKREYFGPGTRLTVT.